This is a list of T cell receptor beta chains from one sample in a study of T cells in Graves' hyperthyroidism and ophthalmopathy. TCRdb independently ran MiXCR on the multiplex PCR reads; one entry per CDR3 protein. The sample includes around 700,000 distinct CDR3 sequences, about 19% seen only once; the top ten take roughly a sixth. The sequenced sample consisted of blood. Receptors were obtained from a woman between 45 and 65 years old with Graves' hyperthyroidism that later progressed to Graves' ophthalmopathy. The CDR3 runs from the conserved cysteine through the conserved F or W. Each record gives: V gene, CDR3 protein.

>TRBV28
CASSSLPAGVSYTF
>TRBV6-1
CASREGQVRRETQYF
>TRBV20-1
CSASRGETLNTGELFF
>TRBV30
CAWSVEVRVYGYTF
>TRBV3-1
CASSQVHRGSPLHF
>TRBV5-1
CASSLEADGNTIYF
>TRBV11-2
CASSLLGGYGTDTQYF
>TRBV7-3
CASSSTGVSANTEAFF
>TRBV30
CAWAEGGAGYGNSPLHF
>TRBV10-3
CAISESREGWEKLFF
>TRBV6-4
CASSERRPANYGYTF
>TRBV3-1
CASSQDGQVYGYTF
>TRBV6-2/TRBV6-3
CASSSVWDRGQGYTF
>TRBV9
CASSVGDGAAYEQYF
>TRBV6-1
CASSRAGDATIGDNQPQHF
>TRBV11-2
CASSSTFLQTEKLFF
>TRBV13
CASSLEHNQPQHF
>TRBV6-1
CATTGFGMNTEAFF
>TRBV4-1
CASSQPGLADNEQFF
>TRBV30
CAWIPGRTGGYTF
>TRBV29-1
CSAGVVGSSEQFF
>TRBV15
CATSREPGGQQEAQYF
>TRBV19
CASSIGFGEMNTEAFF
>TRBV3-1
CASSPLRGGSYNEQFF
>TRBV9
CASSETVNSPLHF
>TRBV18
CATLGFQETQYF
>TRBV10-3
CAISDRGPYEQYF
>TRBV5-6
CASSVDGWGNQPQHF
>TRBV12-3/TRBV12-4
CASSFTRTGAANQPQHF
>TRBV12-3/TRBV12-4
CASSPWDRVHGYTF
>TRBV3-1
CASSHQGSGELFF
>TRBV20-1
CSARSGDLNQPQHF
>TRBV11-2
CASSLSGTAGNTIYF
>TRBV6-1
CASSVLNEQFF
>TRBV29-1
CSGSGTSGQETQYF
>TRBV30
CAWGVSDTQYF
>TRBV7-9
CASSPAQGRDTEAFF
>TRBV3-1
CASSEVGGYTF
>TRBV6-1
CASSEWDSNYGYTF
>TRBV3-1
CASSITTGTDTQYF
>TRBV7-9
CASSLGNHPQHF
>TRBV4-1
CASSQLTGPYEQYF